The 6 T cell receptor beta chains given below trace back to one sample, sequenced in a study of T-cell reconstitution after alpha-beta-depleted transplantation in children. It was with unique molecular identifiers that the TCRbeta library was prepared. A single record per CDR3 protein comes from TCRdb applying MiXCR to the PCR reads. The profile shows 580,000 or so distinct CDR3 sequences, more than 20% of them singletons. The specimen was PBMCs, mostly from graft donor cells, collected 360 days after TCRalphabeta/CD19-depleted stem cell transplant. These TCRs come from a boy under two years old who had a stem cell transplant for acute myeloid leukemia, so the T cells may come from the graft donor.

This clonotype was seen a few times. The chain links TRBV29-1 to TRBJ1-2, with D unclear. The CDR3 consists of 11 residues. V dropped 5 bases and J dropped 2 bases, with 6 bases sitting between them. Germline V gene lookup returns CDR1 SQVTM and CDR2 ANQGSEA. CDR3 sequence (DNA): TGCAGCGTTACAAGAAACTATGGCTACACCTTC. This encodes CSVTRNYGYTF.

The chain combines TRBV6-1 with TRBJ1-3; D not resolved. The CDR3 spans 16 residues. V was clipped by 5 bases and J by 0 bases, with 14 bases between them. CDR1 and CDR2 (germline): MNHNS, SASEGT. The CDR3 sequence: CASSKPTENSGNTIYF. The CDR3 DNA follows: TGTGCCAGCAGTAAACCGACGGAAAACTCTGGAAACACCATATATTTT.

CDR3: CASSPGTGARLQPQHF. The CDR3 bases are TGTGCCAGCAGCCCCGGGACAGGGGCCAGACTTCAGCCCCAGCATTTT. The V and J genes are TRBV12-3 or TRBV12-4 and TRBJ1-5; 10 bases match TRBD1. The CDR3 runs 16 residues. After removal of 6 bases from V and 6 bases from J, the junction contained 11 bases not matched to a gene.

The chain carries TRBV20-1 and TRBJ2-3, with a tentative D call TRBD2 (6 bases). CDR1 and CDR2 from the germline V gene are DFQATT and SNEGSKA (reference sequence). This CDR3 spans 12 amino acids. V was clipped by 8 bases and J by 6 bases, with 15 bases between them. CDR3 DNA sequence: TGCAGTCCCGGGGGAGGTTGGGATACGCAGTATTTT. Translation: CSPGGGWDTQYF.

V gene TRBV2 combines with J gene TRBJ2-1, with 13 nucleotides matching TRBD2. The CDR3 is made up of 16 amino acids. Trimming removed 5 bases from V and 8 bases from J; junction bases left unmatched: 9. The germline V gene encodes CDR1 SNHLY and CDR2 FYNNEI. The CDR3 coding sequence is TGTGCCAGCAGTCCAGTTCTACTAGCGGGGGGGCATGAGCAGTTCTTC. It encodes CASSPVLLAGGHEQFF.

The table lists this clonotype with many counts. The chain uses TRBV5-4 and TRBJ1-2; D remains ambiguous. The CDR3 runs to 12 residues. Trimming took off 4 bases at V and 4 bases at J, with 8 bases between the two ends. Germline assignment: CDR1 SGHNT and CDR2 YYREEE (reference sequence). The CDR3 bases are TGTGCCAGCAGCGGAGGAGGCTATGGCTACACCTTC. As protein: CASSGGGYGYTF.